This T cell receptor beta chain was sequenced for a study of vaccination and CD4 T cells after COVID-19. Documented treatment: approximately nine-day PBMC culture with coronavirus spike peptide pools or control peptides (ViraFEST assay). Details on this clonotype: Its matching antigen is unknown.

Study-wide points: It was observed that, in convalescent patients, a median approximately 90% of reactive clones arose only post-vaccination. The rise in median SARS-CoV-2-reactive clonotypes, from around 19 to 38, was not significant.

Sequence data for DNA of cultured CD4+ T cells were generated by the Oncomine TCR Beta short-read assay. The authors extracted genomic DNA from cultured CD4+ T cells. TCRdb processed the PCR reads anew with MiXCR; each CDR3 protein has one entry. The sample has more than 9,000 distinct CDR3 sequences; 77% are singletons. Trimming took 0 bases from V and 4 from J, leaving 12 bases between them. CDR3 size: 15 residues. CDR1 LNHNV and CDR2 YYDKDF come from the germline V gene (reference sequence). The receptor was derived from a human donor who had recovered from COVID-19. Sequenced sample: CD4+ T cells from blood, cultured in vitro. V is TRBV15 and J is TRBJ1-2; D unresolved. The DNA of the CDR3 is TGTGCCACCAGCAGAGAAGGGAAGGGCGCCTATGGCTACACCTTC. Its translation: CATSREGKGAYGYTF.